This T cell receptor beta chain was found in a study of radiation and T cells in renal cell carcinoma. Clones were sequenced by immunoSEQ multiplex PCR, and TCRdb holds only the in-frame ones, with some missing. The table records some 60,000 clones, about 80% of them present only once. The CDR3 consists of 14 residues. Germline V gene sequence: CDR1 LGHNA, CDR2 YSLEER. The V and J ends lost 0 bases and 7 bases, in that order; junction bases with no gene match: 4. As for time point: blood 2 weeks post-SBRT. The treatment was: 15 Gy SBRT to primary tumor, nephrectomy 4 weeks later. The chain joins TRBV4-3 to TRBJ1-2; 8 positions agree with TRBD1. This receptor was obtained from a man aged 55 to 69 with renal cell carcinoma. The specimen was blood, collected from a patient whose treatment included radiotherapy and nephrectomy. As DNA, the CDR3 is TGCGCCAGCAGCCAAGAGCCCAGGGGGCTTGGCTACACCTTC. As protein: CASSQEPRGLGYTF.